A single sample gave rise to the 13 T cell receptor beta chains below, sequenced in a study of cytomegalovirus exposure and HLA in healthy donors. PCR used 60 Vbeta primers and 13 Jbeta primers. Sequenced by immunoSEQ multiplex PCR; TCRdb stores in-frame clones only, minus some. This table has roughly 130,000 clones, about 80% appearing once. The sample taken for sequencing was PBMCs. Source of these receptors: a girl aged 2 to 10 in good health and CMV-seronegative.

This clone was observed a few times. The V call is TRBV2, the J call TRBJ1-4; weak D call: TRBD1 (5 bases). CDR3 length: 14 residues. Germline V gene sequence: CDR1 SNHLY, CDR2 FYNNEI. The germline V and J ends were trimmed by 6 bases and 8 bases, with 16 bases remaining between them. CDR3: CASRGDSRSEKLFF. In DNA, the CDR3 is TGTGCCAGCAGGGGGGACTCCCGTTCCGAAAAACTGTTTTTT.

V usage is TRBV27 and J usage is TRBJ2-7; 8 nucleotides align to TRBD1. CDR3 length equals 13 residues. The germline V gene encodes CDR1 MNHEY and CDR2 SMNVEV (reference sequence). V dropped 5 bases and J dropped 5; count of bases not matched to a gene: 5. The CDR3 DNA reads as TGTGCCAGCAGTCCTGACAGGGGTCACGAGCAGTACTTC. Protein product: CASSPDRGHEQYF.

The rearrangement uses TRBV6-5 and TRBJ2-7; TRBD1 matches 9 bases. The CDR3 has 14 residues. J was trimmed by 2 bases and V by 6 bases; bases with no gene match: 5. Germline CDR1 reads MNHEY; CDR2 reads SVGAGI. The chain's CDR3 is CASRGDRGAYEQYF. The CDR3 DNA sequence: TGTGCCAGCAGGGGAGACAGGGGGGCCTACGAGCAGTACTTC.

The chain joins TRBV6-4 to TRBJ2-3; 9 bases line up with TRBD2. V lost 4 bases and J lost 3; bases outside the gene matches: 5. The germline V gene encodes CDR1 MRHNA and CDR2 SNTAGT. The CDR3 contains 15 residues. The CDR3 DNA follows: TGTGCCAGCAGTGTTAGTAGCGGGGGTACAGATACGCAGTATTTT. This sequence encodes CASSVSSGGTDTQYF.

A single count supports this clone. The genes are TRBV7-8 and TRBJ1-2; 8 positions agree with TRBD1. This CDR3 has 13 residues. Germline V gene sequence: CDR1 SGHVS, CDR2 FQNEAQ. V lost 3 bases, J lost 8 bases, and 5 bases stayed unmatched. The chain's CDR3 is CASSFGRGLGYTF. CDR3 nucleotide sequence: TGTGCCAGCAGCTTTGGCAGGGGGCTGGGCTACACCTTC.

CDR3 sequence reads: CASSQDRGVDGYTF. The CDR3 region has the DNA TGTGCCAGCAGTCAGGACAGGGGGGTCGATGGCTACACCTTC. The V gene is TRBV6-1, the J gene TRBJ1-2, with 10 bases that match TRBD1. The CDR3 is 14 amino acids. J lost 6 bases, V lost 5 bases, and 6 bases had no gene match. Germline CDR1 and CDR2: MNHNS and SASEGT.

The chain couples TRBV30 to TRBJ1-3; D is unresolved. The CDR3 is 15 amino acids. Trimming stripped 0 bases from V and 0 bases from J, with 9 bases between. Germline V CDR1 and CDR2: GTSNPN, SVGIG (reference sequence). CDR3 sequence (DNA): TGTGCCTGGAGTGTCATTAGAGCCTCTGGAAACACCATATATTTT. Residues: CAWSVIRASGNTIYF.

The chain uses TRBV27 and TRBJ2-2; 8 nucleotides line up with TRBD1. Looked up from germline, CDR1 is MNHEY and CDR2 is SMNVEV (reference sequence). This CDR3 is 16 amino acids long. V trimming: 7 bases; J trimming: 6 bases; junction bases outside the gene matches: 13. As DNA, the CDR3 is TGTGCCAGCACCCCTGCAGGGGGCGCCTGGCCCGGGGAGCTGTTTTTT. This encodes CASTPAGGAWPGELFF.

The V gene is TRBV15, the J gene TRBJ1-1; D ambiguous. Per germline, CDR1 LNHNV and CDR2 YYDKDF (reference sequence). V was cut by 0 bases and J by 3 bases, with 11 bases left in between. The CDR3 is 15 amino acids. The CDR3 region is CATSRDGSRDTEAFF. The DNA of the CDR3 is TGTGCCACCAGCAGAGACGGGTCGCGGGACACTGAAGCTTTCTTT.

The rearrangement links TRBV19 to TRBJ1-6; D is perhaps TRBD1 (5 bases). V was cut by 5 bases and J by 7 bases, with 15 bases left in between. From germline, CDR1 is LNHDA and CDR2 SQIVND (reference sequence). The CDR3 is 15 residues long. The CDR3 loop is CASSPRDSPNSPLHF. DNA of the CDR3: TGTGCCAGTAGTCCCCGGGACTCCCCAAATTCACCCCTCCACTTT.

The chain has TRBV18 and TRBJ1-5; 7 bases line up with TRBD1. Losses at the gene ends were 3 bases for V and 1 base for J; bases not matched to a gene: 6. The CDR3 is 16 amino acids. Germline loops: CDR1 KGHSH, CDR2 LQKENI. The CDR3 protein is CASSPYTTGSNQPQHF. The CDR3 coding sequence is TGTGCCAGCTCACCGTATACGACAGGGAGCAATCAGCCCCAGCATTTT.

V is TRBV28 and J is TRBJ1-2; TRBD1 agrees at 11 bases. V lost 7 bases and J lost 5; bases outside the gene matches: 6. The CDR3 loop spans 14 amino acids. Per germline, CDR1 MDHEN and CDR2 SYDVKM. CDR3 DNA sequence: TGTGCCAGCAATACCGGGACAGGGGGATATGGCTACACCTTC. Its protein is CASNTGTGGYGYTF.

The chain employs TRBV30 and TRBJ1-1; D not certain. V lost 2 bases and J lost 1, with 5 bases in between. Germline-derived CDR1 and CDR2 are GTSNPN and SVGIG (reference sequence). CDR3 size: 12 residues. The CDR3 region has the DNA TGTGCCTGGAGTTCGCGGAACACTGAAGCTTTCTTT. The encoded protein is CAWSSRNTEAFF.